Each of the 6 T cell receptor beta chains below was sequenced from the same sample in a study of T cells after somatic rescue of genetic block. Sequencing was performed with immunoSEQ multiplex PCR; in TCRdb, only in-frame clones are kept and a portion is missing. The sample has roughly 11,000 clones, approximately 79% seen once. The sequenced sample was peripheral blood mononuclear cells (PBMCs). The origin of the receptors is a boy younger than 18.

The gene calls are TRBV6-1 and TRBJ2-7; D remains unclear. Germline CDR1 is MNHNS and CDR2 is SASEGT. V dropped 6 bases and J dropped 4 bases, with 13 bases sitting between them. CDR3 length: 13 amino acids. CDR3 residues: CASRSEVLYEQYF. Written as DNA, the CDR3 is TGTGCCAGCAGATCAGAGGTGCTTTACGAGCAGTACTTC.

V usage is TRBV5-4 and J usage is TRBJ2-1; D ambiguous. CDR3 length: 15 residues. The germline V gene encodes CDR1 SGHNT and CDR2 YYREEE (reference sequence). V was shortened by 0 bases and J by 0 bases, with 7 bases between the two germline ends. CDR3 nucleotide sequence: TGTGCCAGCAGCTTGGTTTTGAGCTCCTACAATGAGCAGTTCTTC. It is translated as CASSLVLSSYNEQFF.

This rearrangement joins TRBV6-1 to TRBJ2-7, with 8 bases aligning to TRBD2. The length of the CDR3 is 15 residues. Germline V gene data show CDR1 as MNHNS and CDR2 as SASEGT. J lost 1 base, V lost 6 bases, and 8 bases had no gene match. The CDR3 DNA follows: TGTGCCAGCAGCCCTAGGGGCGGGGGGTCCTACGAGCAGTACTTC. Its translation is CASSPRGGGSYEQYF.

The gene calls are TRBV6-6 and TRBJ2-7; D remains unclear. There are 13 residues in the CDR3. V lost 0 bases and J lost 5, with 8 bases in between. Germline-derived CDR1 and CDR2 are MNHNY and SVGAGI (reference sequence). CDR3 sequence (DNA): TGTGCCAGCAGTTACTCCCTCGGCGACGAGCAGTACTTC. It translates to CASSYSLGDEQYF.

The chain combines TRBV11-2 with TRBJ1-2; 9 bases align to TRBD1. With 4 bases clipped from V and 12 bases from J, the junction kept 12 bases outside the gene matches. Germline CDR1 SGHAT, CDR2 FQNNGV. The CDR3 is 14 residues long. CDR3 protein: CASSSLGQGSFNTF. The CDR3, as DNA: TGTGCCAGCAGCTCACTCGGACAGGGGTCCTTTAACACCTTC.

CDR3 DNA sequence: TGTGCCAGCAGCCAAGATCGGACTCCCTCTGGGAAGTACAATGAGCAGTTCTTC. It is translated as CASSQDRTPSGKYNEQFF. The V gene is TRBV14, the J gene TRBJ2-1, with D possibly being TRBD2 (5 bases). The CDR3 is made up of 18 amino acids. The germline gives CDR1 SGHDN, CDR2 FVKESK. Trimming took off 0 bases at V and 4 bases at J, with 19 bases between the two ends.